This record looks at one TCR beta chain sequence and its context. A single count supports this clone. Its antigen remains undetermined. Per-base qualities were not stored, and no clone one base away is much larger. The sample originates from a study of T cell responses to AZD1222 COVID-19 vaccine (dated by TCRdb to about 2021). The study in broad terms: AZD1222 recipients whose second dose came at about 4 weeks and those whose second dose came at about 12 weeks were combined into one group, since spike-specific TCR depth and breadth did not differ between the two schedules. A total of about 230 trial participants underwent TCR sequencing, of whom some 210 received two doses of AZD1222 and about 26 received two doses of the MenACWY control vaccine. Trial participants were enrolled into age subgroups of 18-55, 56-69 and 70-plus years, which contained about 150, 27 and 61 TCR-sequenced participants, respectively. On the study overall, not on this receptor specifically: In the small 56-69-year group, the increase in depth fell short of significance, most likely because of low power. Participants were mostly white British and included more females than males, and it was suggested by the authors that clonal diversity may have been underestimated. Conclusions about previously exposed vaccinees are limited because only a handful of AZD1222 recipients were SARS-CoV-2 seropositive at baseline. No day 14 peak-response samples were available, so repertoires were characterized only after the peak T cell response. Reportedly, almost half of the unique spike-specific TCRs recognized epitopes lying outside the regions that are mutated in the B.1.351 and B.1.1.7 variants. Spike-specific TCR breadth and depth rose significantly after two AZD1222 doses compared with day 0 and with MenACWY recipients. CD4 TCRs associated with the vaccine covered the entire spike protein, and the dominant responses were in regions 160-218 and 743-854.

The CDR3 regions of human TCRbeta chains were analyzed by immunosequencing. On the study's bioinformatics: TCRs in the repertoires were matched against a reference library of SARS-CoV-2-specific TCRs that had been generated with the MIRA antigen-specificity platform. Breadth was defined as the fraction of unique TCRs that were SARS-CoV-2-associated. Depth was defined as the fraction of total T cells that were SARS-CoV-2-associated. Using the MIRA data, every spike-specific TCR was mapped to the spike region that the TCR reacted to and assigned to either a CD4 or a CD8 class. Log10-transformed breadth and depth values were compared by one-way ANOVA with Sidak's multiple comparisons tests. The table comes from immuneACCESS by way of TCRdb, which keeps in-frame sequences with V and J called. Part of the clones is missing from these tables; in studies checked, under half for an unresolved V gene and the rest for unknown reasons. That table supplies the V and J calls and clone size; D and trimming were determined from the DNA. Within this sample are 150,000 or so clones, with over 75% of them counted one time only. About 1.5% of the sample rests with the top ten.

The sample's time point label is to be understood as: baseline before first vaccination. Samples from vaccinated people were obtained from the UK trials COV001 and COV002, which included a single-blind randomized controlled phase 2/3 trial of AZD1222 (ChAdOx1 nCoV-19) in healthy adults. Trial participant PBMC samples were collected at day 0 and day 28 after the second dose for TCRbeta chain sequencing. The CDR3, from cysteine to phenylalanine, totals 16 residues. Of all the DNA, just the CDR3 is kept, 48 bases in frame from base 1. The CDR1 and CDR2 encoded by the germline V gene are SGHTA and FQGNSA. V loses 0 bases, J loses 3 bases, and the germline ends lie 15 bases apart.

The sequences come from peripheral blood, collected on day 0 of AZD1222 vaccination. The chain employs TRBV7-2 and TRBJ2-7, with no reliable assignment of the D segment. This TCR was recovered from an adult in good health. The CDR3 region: CASSLAWVLTDYEQYF. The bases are TGTGCCAGCAGCTTAGCGTGGGTTCTGACCGACTACGAGCAGTACTTC.